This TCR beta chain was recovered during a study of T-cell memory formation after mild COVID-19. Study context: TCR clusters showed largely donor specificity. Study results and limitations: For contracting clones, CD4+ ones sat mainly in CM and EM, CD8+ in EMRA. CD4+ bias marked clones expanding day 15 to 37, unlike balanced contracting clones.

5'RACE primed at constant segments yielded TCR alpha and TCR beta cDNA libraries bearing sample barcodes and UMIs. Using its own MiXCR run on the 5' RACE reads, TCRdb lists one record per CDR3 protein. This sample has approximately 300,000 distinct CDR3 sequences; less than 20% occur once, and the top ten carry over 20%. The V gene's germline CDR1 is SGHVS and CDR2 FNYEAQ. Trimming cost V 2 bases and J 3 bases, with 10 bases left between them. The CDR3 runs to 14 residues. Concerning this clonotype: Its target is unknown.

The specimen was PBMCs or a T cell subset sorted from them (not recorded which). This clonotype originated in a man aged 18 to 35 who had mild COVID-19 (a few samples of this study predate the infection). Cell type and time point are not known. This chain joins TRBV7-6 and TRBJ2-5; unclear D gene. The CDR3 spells CASSLIPREETQYF. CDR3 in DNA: TGTGCCAGCAGCTTAATTCCCAGAGAAGAGACCCAGTACTTC.